The 13 T cell receptor beta chains reported below all come from one sample, sequenced in a study of glioma-infiltrating T cells after dendritic cell vaccination. Sequencing was performed with immunoSEQ multiplex PCR; in TCRdb, only in-frame clones are kept and a portion is missing. The sample shows fewer than 85,000 clones, about 90% of them seen only once. Here the sequenced sample was blood, taken before dendritic cell vaccination. Receptors originate from a human donor with glioblastoma.

The rearrangement uses TRBV11-2 and TRBJ2-3, with D possibly matching TRBD2 (5 bases). This CDR3 has 14 residues. Trimming pared 5 bases from V and 2 bases from J, leaving 11 bases between. Germline V lookup: CDR1 SGHAT, CDR2 FQNNGV. CDR3 nucleotides: TGTGCCAGCAGCATCACTAGGAACACAGATACGCAGTATTTT. This sequence encodes CASSITRNTDTQYF. Supplemented by reference TRBV11-2 and TRBJ2-3, the full variable domain reads EAGVAQSPRYKIIEKRQSVAFWCNPISGHATLYWYQQILGQGPKLLIQFQNNGVVDDSQLPKDRFSAERLKGVDSTLKIQPAKLEDSAVYLCASSITRNTDTQYFGPGTRLTVL.

This chain links TRBV10-3 with TRBJ2-5; TRBD2 is a possible D gene (5 bases). This CDR3 region has 14 residues. Between the trimmed V and J ends, which lost 0 bases and 4 bases, there was a span of 9 bases. The V gene's germline CDR1 is ENHRY and CDR2 SYGVKD. CDR3 amino acids: CAISESEVGETQYF. Written as DNA, the CDR3 is TGTGCCATCAGTGAGTCGGAGGTGGGAGAGACCCAGTACTTC.

This chain connects TRBV2 to TRBJ2-1; 9 positions agree with TRBD2. CDR3 length: 18 residues. Germline V lookup: CDR1 SNHLY, CDR2 FYNNEI. V was pared by 0 bases and J by 0 bases, with 6 bases of the junction left unmatched. In nucleotides, the CDR3 is TGTGCCAGCAGTGAAGCGTACGCTAGCGGGACCTCCTACAATGAGCAGTTCTTC. Protein: CASSEAYASGTSYNEQFF.

This clone was seen once. The V call is TRBV30, the J call TRBJ2-2; 10 nucleotides agree with TRBD2. The CDR3 is 14 residues long. Germline lookup yields CDR1 GTSNPN and CDR2 SVGIG (reference sequence). The V and J ends lost 2 bases and 6 bases, in that order; junction bases with no gene match: 3. CDR3 in DNA: TGTGCCTGGAGTTTGCTAGCGGGGGCCGGGGAGCTGTTTTTT. This translates into CAWSLLAGAGELFF.

The V and J genes are TRBV18 and TRBJ1-5; TRBD1 matches 9 bases. This CDR3 spans 14 amino acids. Germline lookup yields CDR1 KGHSH and CDR2 LQKENI. Trimming took 3 bases from V and 6 from J; bases not matched to a gene: 3. CDR3 in amino acids: CASSPEDRGQPQHF. The DNA of the CDR3 is TGTGCCAGCTCACCTGAGGACAGGGGTCAGCCCCAGCATTTT.

V gene TRBV6-5 combines with J gene TRBJ1-1; D might be TRBD1 (5 bases). The germline V gene has CDR1 MNHEY and CDR2 SVGAGI. This CDR3 region has 14 residues. With 6 bases removed from V and 5 bases from J, the gap between germline ends came to 16 bases. CDR3 sequence reads: CASRPGPGGTEAFF. DNA of the CDR3: TGTGCCAGCAGACCGGGCCCCGGGGGAACTGAAGCTTTCTTT.

V usage is TRBV7-8 and J usage is TRBJ1-1; D perhaps matches TRBD1 (5 bases). Deletions cut 0 bases from V and 4 bases from J, with 6 bases between. This CDR3 contains 13 residues. Germline V gives CDR1 SGHVS, CDR2 FQNEAQ. The CDR3: CASSLAGLTEAFF. The CDR3 nucleotides are TGTGCCAGCAGCTTAGCGGGACTCACTGAAGCTTTCTTT. Full variable domain (missing parts from reference TRBV7-8 and TRBJ1-1): GAGVSQSPRYKVAKRGQDVALRCDPISGHVSLFWYQQALGQGPEFLTYFQNEAQLDKSGLPSDRFFAERPEGSVSTLKIQRTQQEDSAVYLCASSLAGLTEAFFGQGTRLTVV.

This clone came up once. The chain links TRBV19 to TRBJ1-2, with 10 bases identical to TRBD1. Germline CDR1 reads LNHDA; CDR2 reads SQIVND (reference sequence). There are 13 residues in the CDR3. V shed 9 bases and J 3 bases; nucleotides not matched to a gene: 4. CDR3 sequence reads: CASGQGDYYGYTF. The CDR3 DNA reads TGTGCCAGCGGACAGGGGGATTACTATGGCTACACCTTC.

V gene TRBV15 combines with J gene TRBJ1-2, with TRBD1 matching over 9 bases. In germline, CDR1 is LNHNV, CDR2 YYDKDF (reference sequence). This CDR3 is 15 amino acids long. The V and J ends lost 1 base and 3 bases, in that order; junction bases with no gene match: 3. The CDR3 spells CATSRAGQGYYGYTF. The CDR3 bases are TGTGCCACCAGCAGAGCAGGACAGGGGTACTATGGCTACACCTTC.

The chain recombines TRBV25-1 with TRBJ1-1; D gene unclear. Germline CDR1 is MGHDK and CDR2 is SYGVNS. The CDR3 contains 18 residues. Trimming removed 6 bases from V and 1 base from J, with 24 bases in between. The CDR3 protein is CASSTSHPRGHRNTEAFF. For the CDR3, the DNA is TGTGCCAGCAGCACCTCCCACCCCCGGGGTCACCGGAACACTGAAGCTTTCTTT. Using reference TRBV25-1 and TRBJ1-1 for the parts outside the CDR3, the full variable domain is EADIYQTPRYLVIGTGKKITLECSQTMGHDKMYWYQQDPGMELHLIHYSYGVNSTEKGDLSSESTVSRIRTEHFPLTLESARPSHTSQYLCASSTSHPRGHRNTEAFFGQGTRLTVV.

The chain recombines TRBV2 with TRBJ1-3; D gene uncertain. The V end was cut by 5 bases, the J end by 4 bases, with 6 bases between. Germline-derived CDR1 and CDR2 are SNHLY and FYNNEI. This CDR3 comprises 12 residues. The CDR3 DNA sequence: TGTGCCAGCAGTCTACAGGGAAACACCATATATTTT. Translation: CASSLQGNTIYF.

The table lists this clone with a few counts. This sequence joins TRBV7-9 and TRBJ1-1, with a weak D call TRBD1 (6 bases). Trimming left V 10 bases short and J 5 bases short, with 17 bases between. Germline V gene lookup returns CDR1 SEHNR and CDR2 FQNEAQ (reference sequence). The CDR3 covers 13 residues. The CDR3 is CATTPLTGTEAFF. The CDR3 bases are TGTGCCACCACACCTTTGACAGGTACTGAAGCTTTCTTT.

This chain joins TRBV30 and TRBJ2-3; possibly TRBD1 for D (6 bases). Germline V lookup: CDR1 GTSNPN, CDR2 SVGIG (reference sequence). The germline V and J ends were trimmed by 4 bases and 3 bases, with 17 bases remaining between them. This CDR3 has 15 residues. In nucleotides, the CDR3 is TGTGCCTGGACCTCTGGCAGGGACAATACAGATACGCAGTATTTT. This gives the protein CAWTSGRDNTDTQYF.